This is a list of T cell receptor beta chains from one sample in a study of blood T cell repertoires in COVID-19. Method: immunoSEQ multiplex PCR; TCRdb's copy keeps in-frame clones and lacks some. Found here are 250,000 to 350,000 clones, 75% to 90% of them singletons; the top ten hold roughly 1.9%. The sequencing sample was made of peripheral blood. These receptors originate from a woman aged 25-40 years who had recovered from COVID-19. The CDR3 runs from the conserved cysteine through the conserved F or W. The D gene is left open where the match is weak. Expanded clones get a size class; other rows say once, few or many, or leave the size out.

>.|17|TRBV7-2|TRBD1|TRBJ1-2
TGTGCCAGCAGCCTCGGGACAGGGTATCCTCGAGGCTATGGCTACACCTTC
CASSLGTGYPRGYGYTF
>once|14|TRBV2|.|TRBJ2-7
TGTGCCAGCAGTTATATTGGACAGAACTACGAGCAGTACTTC
CASSYIGQNYEQYF
>.|14|TRBV29-1|TRBD1|TRBJ1-2
TGCAGCGTTGAAGACCCGGACAGGGGACATGGCTACACCTTC
CSVEDPDRGHGYTF
>once|11|TRBV13|.|TRBJ2-3
TGTGCCAGCAGCTCGACAGATACGCAGTATTTT
CASSSTDTQYF
>.|12|TRBV28|.|TRBJ2-1
TGTGCCAGCAGCCCACAACTAAATGAGCAGTTCTTC
CASSPQLNEQFF
>few|16|TRBV2|.|TRBJ1-2
TGTGCCAGCAGTGTCATCGGATCCGGGGATCCTATTGGCTACACCTTC
CASSVIGSGDPIGYTF
>few|12|TRBV6-6|TRBD2|TRBJ2-7
TGTGCCACCCAAGGGGAGGGCTACGAGCAGTACTTC
CATQGEGYEQYF
>.|15|TRBV10-3|TRBD2|TRBJ2-3
TGTGCCATCAGGGGACTAGCGGGGATCACAGATACGCAGTATTTT
CAIRGLAGITDTQYF
>.|14|TRBV7-9|.|TRBJ2-7
TGTGCCAGCAGCTATGGAGGCCAGTATGACGAGCAGTACTTC
CASSYGGQYDEQYF
>.|14|TRBV2|TRBD2|TRBJ2-1
TGTGCCTGGGGGACGGGAGGGCCGGTAAATGAGCAGTTCTTC
CAWGTGGPVNEQFF
>.|12|TRBV10-3|.|TRBJ2-1
TGTGCCATCAGTGAGATGAGGAATGAGCAGTTCTTC
CAISEMRNEQFF
>few|11|TRBV30|.|TRBJ1-3
TGTGCCTGGAGTGCTAGAAACACCATATATTTT
CAWSARNTIYF
>.|13|TRBV7-8|.|TRBJ1-3
TGTGCCAGCAGCTTGGCCTCTGGAAACACCATATATTTT
CASSLASGNTIYF
>.|14|TRBV25-1|.|TRBJ1-2
TGTGCCAGCGGTGATCGGGGGGCGCCTATTGGCTACACCTTC
CASGDRGAPIGYTF
>.|14|TRBV5-1|TRBD1|TRBJ1-1
TGCGCCAGCAGCCTGACAGGGATGAACACTGAAGCTTTCTTT
CASSLTGMNTEAFF
>.|15|TRBV5-1|.|TRBJ1-2
TGCGCCAGCAGCTTGGTACCGGAGTCTAGGGGTGGCTACACCTTC
CASSLVPESRGGYTF
>once|10|TRBV9|.|TRBJ1-1
TGTGCCAGCAGCGCTAGTTGGGCTTTCTTT
CASSASWAFF
>.|16|TRBV5-1|TRBD1|TRBJ2-4
TGCGCCAGCAGCTTGGCCGAGGGACAGGGGAGAAACATTCAGTACTTC
CASSLAEGQGRNIQYF
>.|12|TRBV27|.|TRBJ1-2
TGTGCCAGCAGTGCGGGGGGGGGTGGCTACACCTTC
CASSAGGGGYTF
>.|17|TRBV4-2|.|TRBJ1-3
TGTGCCAGCAGCCCCCTCAGGGAGGGAACCTCTGGAAACACCATATATTTT
CASSPLREGTSGNTIYF
>.|14|TRBV6-6|.|TRBJ1-1
TGTGCCAGCAGTTATGGGCAGGGGCCCTTCGATGCTTTCTTT
CASSYGQGPFDAFF
>.|15|TRBV3-1/TRBV3-2|.|TRBJ1-4
TGTGCCAGCAGCCGACGGGGGTCACTTAATGAAAAACTGTTTTTT
CASSRRGSLNEKLFF
>.|14|TRBV6-5|.|TRBJ1-1
TGTGCCAGCAACCCCCGTGCGGGGAGCACTGAAGCTTTCTTT
CASNPRAGSTEAFF
>.|14|TRBV28|.|TRBJ2-2
TGTGCCAGCAGCTGGACAGTTTCTGCCGGGGAGCTGTTTTTT
CASSWTVSAGELFF
>.|16|TRBV7-6|TRBD1|TRBJ2-1
TGTGCCAGCAGCTTAGTAGGGACAGGGGGTAGGAATGAGCAGTTCTTC
CASSLVGTGGRNEQFF
>.|16|TRBV6-4|.|TRBJ1-2
TGTGCCAGCAGTGATGAAATTGGGGCCGCACCTTATGGCTACACCTTC
CASSDEIGAAPYGYTF
>once|14|TRBV30|.|TRBJ1-5
TGTGCCTGGAGTGGGGCTCAGCCCAATCAGCCCCAGCATTTT
CAWSGAQPNQPQHF
>.|17|TRBV6-2/TRBV6-3|TRBD1|TRBJ1-5
TGTGCCAGCAGCACACGACAGGGCTTATTCCTCAATCAGCCCCAGCATTTT
CASSTRQGLFLNQPQHF
>once|12|TRBV2|TRBD1|TRBJ1-1
TGTGCCAGCAATAGGGGGCGCCATGAAGCTTTCTTT
CASNRGRHEAFF
>.|15|TRBV9|TRBD1|TRBJ1-4
TGTGCCAGCAGCCTTCGGGACAGTCTTAATGAAAAACTGTTTTTT
CASSLRDSLNEKLFF
>.|14|TRBV19|.|TRBJ1-5
TGTGCCAGTAGTAGCCCCAGTCCCGATCAGCCCCAGCATTTT
CASSSPSPDQPQHF
>.|15|TRBV4-1|TRBD1|TRBJ2-5
TGCGCCAGCAGCCTCGGGGACAGAGCGCAAGAGACCCAGTACTTC
CASSLGDRAQETQYF
>.|15|TRBV5-1|TRBD1|TRBJ2-5
TGCGCCAGCAGCTTGGAGACAGGGGGCTTGGAGACCCAGTACTTC
CASSLETGGLETQYF
>.|14|TRBV6-5|.|TRBJ1-5
TGTGCCAGCGGCGTAGGGTTGAGGGATCAGCCCCAGCATTTT
CASGVGLRDQPQHF
>.|16|TRBV19|.|TRBJ2-2
TGTGCCAGTAGTATGTTAAACTACCTGAACACCGGGGAGCTGTTTTTT
CASSMLNYLNTGELFF
>.|12|TRBV29-1|.|TRBJ2-5
TGCAGCGTGAGGACAGCCCAAGAGACCCAGTACTTC
CSVRTAQETQYF
>.|13|TRBV19|.|TRBJ1-3
TGTGCCAGTACTATACGGGCTGGAAACACCATATATTTT
CASTIRAGNTIYF
>.|14|TRBV29-1|TRBD2|TRBJ2-1
TGCAGCGTTGATTTTGCGGGGGGCCTCAATGAGCAGTTCTTC
CSVDFAGGLNEQFF
>.|16|TRBV7-9|TRBD1|TRBJ1-3
TGTGCCAGCAGCCTACGGGACAGGGAAGCTGGAAACACCATATATTTT
CASSLRDREAGNTIYF
>.|11|TRBV11-2|.|TRBJ1-2
TGTGCCAGCAGCTTCAGAGGAGGCTACACCTTC
CASSFRGGYTF
>.|14|TRBV18|.|TRBJ1-1
TGTGCCAGCTCACCTAGTTTTGCGAGGGAGGCGGCTTTCTTT
CASSPSFAREAAFF
>.|11|TRBV10-2|.|TRBJ1-2
TGCGCCAGCAGTGATACAGCTGGCTACACCTTC
CASSDTAGYTF
>.|14|TRBV2|.|TRBJ1-1
TGTGCCAGTGTGGGTACAGGCTTGAACACTGAAGCTTTCTTT
CASVGTGLNTEAFF
>few|14|TRBV6-1|.|TRBJ2-7
TGTGCCAGCAGTGAATGGGGCAGCCCCTACGAGCAGTACTTC
CASSEWGSPYEQYF